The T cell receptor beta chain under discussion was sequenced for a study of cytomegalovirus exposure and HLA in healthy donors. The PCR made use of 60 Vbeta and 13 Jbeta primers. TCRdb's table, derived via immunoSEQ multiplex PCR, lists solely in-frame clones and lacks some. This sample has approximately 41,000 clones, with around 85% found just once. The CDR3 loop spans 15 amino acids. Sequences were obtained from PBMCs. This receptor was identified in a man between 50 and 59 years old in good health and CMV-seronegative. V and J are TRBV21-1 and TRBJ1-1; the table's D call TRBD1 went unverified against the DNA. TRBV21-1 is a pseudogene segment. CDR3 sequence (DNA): TGTGCCAGCAGCAAGGATCAAAGGGGGAACACTGAAGCTTTCTTT. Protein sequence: CASSKDQRGNTEAFF.